This entry concerns a single TCR beta chain. Its antigen is unknown. The entry originates in a study of Ad26.COV2.S vaccination and SARS-CoV-2 variants. Looking at the study overall: Each vaccinee took Ad26.COV2.S intramuscularly, once or twice 56 days apart. Study observations and caveats: TCR breadth and depth estimates may have understated total T cell responses. Following vaccination, spike-specific CD8+ and CD4+ T cell responses reportedly exhibited substantial breadth.

The treatment: about 20 received Ad26.COV2.S at low or high dose, single or two shots; 5 received placebo; per-sample allocation not given. Sampling took place 63 days after the first vaccine or placebo injection. Sequenced by immunoSEQ multiplex PCR; TCRdb stores in-frame clones only, minus some. The sample consists of hundreds of thousands of clones, 89% of them appearing once. Germline values: CDR1 SGDLS, CDR2 YYNGEE. The CDR3 has 16 residues. Germline trimming cut 5 bases from V and 0 bases from J; bases unmatched to any gene: 9. This sequence originates from a person between 18 and 65 years old who received the Ad26.COV2.S COVID-19 vaccine or a placebo. The chain links TRBV9 to TRBJ2-5; TRBD1 matches at 8 bases. The sequences come from peripheral blood, collected in a trial of Ad26.COV2.S vaccine versus placebo. This CDR3 reads CASSGGRGLYQETQYF. CDR3 in DNA: TGTGCCAGCAGTGGCGGCAGGGGGCTGTACCAAGAGACCCAGTACTTC.